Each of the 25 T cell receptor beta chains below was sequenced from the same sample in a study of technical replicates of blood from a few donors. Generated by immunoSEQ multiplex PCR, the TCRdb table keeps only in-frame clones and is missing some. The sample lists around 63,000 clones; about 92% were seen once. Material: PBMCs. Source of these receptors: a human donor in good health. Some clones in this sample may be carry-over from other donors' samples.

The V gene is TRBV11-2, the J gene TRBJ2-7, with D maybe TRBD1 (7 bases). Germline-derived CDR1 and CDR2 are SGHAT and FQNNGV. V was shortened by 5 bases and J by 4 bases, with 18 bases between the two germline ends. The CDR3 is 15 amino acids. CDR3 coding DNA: TGTGCCAGCAGCCCCCAGGGGGGAGTTGTTTACGAGCAGTACTTC. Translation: CASSPQGGVVYEQYF.

The CDR3 nucleotides are TGTGCCAGCAGAGCGGACAGTCGCCCCGAGCAGTACTTC. The encoded protein is CASRADSRPEQYF. The V and J genes are TRBV5-4 and TRBJ2-7; possibly TRBD1 for D (6 bases). Germline CDR1 is SGHNT and CDR2 is YYREEE (reference sequence). The length of the CDR3 is 13 residues. V lost 5 bases, J lost 6 bases, and 15 bases lay in between.

CDR3 in amino acids: CASSPGQGEGGYTF. Written as DNA, the CDR3 is TGTGCCAGCAGCCCCGGACAGGGGGAGGGTGGCTACACCTTC. The genes are TRBV7-2 and TRBJ1-2; 10 bases fit TRBD1. CDR1 and CDR2 (germline): SGHTA, FQGNSA. The CDR3 is 14 amino acids. V shed 5 bases and J 7 bases; nucleotides not matched to a gene: 7.

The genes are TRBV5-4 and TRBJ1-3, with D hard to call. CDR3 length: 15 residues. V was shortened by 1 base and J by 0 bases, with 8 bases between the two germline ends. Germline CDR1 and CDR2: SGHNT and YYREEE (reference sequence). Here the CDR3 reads CASSLSGYSGNTIYF. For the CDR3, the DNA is TGTGCCAGCAGCTTGTCCGGGTACTCTGGAAACACCATATATTTT.

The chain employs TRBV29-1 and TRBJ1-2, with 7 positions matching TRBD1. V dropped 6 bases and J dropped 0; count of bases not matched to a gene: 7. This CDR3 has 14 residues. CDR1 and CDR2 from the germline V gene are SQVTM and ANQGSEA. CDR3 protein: CSVEQGSSNYGYTF. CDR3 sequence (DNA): TGCAGCGTCGAACAGGGGTCATCTAACTATGGCTACACCTTC. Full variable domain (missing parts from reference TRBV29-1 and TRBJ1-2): SAVISQKPSRDICQRGTSLTIQCQVDSQVTMMFWYRQQPGQSLTLIATANQGSEATYESGFVIDKFPISRPNLTFSTLTVSNMSPEDSSIYLCSVEQGSSNYGYTFGSGTRLTVV.

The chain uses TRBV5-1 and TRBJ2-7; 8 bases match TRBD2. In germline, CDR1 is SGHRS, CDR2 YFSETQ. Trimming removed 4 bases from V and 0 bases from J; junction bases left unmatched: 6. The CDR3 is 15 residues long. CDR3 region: CASSEAGGVSYEQYF. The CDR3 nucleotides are TGCGCCAGCAGCGAGGCCGGGGGGGTCTCCTACGAGCAGTACTTC.

This CDR3 is CSVNIGNTIYF. DNA of the CDR3: TGCAGTGTAAATATTGGAAACACCATATATTTT. The J gene is TRBJ1-3, the V gene TRBV20-1, with D unresolved. Trimming removed 7 bases from V and 3 bases from J, with 7 bases in between. CDR3 length: 11 residues. Per the germline V gene, CDR1 is DFQATT and CDR2 is SNEGSKA (reference sequence).

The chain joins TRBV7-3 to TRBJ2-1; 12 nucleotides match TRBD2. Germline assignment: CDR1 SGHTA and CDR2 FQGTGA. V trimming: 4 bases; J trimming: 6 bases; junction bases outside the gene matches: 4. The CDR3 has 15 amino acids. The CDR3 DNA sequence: TGTGCCAGCAGCTCCGGACTAGCGGGGTTCAATGAGCAGTTCTTC. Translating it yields CASSSGLAGFNEQFF.

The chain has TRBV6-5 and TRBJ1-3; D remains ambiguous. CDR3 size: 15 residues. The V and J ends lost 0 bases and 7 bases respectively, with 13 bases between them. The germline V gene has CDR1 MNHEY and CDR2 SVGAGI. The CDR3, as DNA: TGTGCCAGCAGTTACTCGGCGGATTGGAGGAACACCATATATTTT. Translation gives CASSYSADWRNTIYF.

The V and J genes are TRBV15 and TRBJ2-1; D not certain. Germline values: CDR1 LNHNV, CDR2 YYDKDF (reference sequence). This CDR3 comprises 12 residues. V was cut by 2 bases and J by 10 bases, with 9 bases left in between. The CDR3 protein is CATSRYTREQFF. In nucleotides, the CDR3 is TGTGCCACCAGCAGATACACGAGGGAGCAGTTCTTC.

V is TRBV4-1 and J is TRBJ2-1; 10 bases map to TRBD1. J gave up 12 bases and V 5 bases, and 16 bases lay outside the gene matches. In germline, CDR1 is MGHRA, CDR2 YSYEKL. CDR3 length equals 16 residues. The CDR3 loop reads CASSTAPGQGPGGQFF. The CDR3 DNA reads TGCGCCAGCAGCACCGCCCCGGGACAGGGGCCAGGGGGGCAGTTCTTC.

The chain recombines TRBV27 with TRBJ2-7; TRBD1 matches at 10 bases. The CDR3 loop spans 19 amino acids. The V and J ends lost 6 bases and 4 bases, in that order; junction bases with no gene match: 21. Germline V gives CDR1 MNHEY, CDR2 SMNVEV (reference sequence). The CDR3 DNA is TGTGCCAGCAGGACGACAGGGGGCGATAGCCCGCGGTTGGAGTACGAGCAGTACTTC. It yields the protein CASRTTGGDSPRLEYEQYF.

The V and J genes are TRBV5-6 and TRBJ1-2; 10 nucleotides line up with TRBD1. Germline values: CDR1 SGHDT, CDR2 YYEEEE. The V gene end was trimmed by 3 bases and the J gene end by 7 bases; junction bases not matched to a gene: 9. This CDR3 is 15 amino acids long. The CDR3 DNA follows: TGTGCCAGCAGCTGGCCGGGACAGGGGACATTTGGCTACACCTTC. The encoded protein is CASSWPGQGTFGYTF.

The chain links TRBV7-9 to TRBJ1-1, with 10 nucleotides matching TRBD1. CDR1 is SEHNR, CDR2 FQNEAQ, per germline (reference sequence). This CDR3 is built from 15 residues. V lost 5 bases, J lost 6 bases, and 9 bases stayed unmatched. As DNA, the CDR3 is TGTGCCAGCAGCGCGGGACAGGGGTGGTTCTCTGAAGCTTTCTTT. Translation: CASSAGQGWFSEAFF.

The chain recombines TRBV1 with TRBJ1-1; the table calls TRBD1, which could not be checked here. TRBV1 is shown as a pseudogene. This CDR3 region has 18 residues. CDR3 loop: CTSSHFHVRGRRDTEAFF. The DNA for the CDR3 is TGCACCAGCAGCCATTTTCACGTTAGGGGGCGCAGGGACACTGAAGCTTTCTTT.

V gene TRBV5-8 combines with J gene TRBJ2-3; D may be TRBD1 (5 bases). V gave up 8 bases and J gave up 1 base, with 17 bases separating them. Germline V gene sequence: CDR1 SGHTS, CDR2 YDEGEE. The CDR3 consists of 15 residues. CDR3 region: CASPPKGPRTDTQYF. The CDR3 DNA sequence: TGTGCCAGTCCCCCAAAGGGGCCGCGCACAGATACGCAGTATTTT.

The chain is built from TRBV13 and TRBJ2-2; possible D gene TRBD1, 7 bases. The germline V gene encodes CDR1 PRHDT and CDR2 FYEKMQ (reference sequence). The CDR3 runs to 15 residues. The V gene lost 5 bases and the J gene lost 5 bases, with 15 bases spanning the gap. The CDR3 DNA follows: TGTGCCAGCAGCCACGAGGGGGCGGGGACCGGGGAGCTGTTTTTT. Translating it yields CASSHEGAGTGELFF.

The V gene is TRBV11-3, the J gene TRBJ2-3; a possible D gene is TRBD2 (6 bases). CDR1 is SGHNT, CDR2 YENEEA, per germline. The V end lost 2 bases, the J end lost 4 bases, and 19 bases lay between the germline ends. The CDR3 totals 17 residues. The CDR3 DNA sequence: TGTGCCAGCAGCTTAAGGGAATCGGGGAGGCGTGCAGATACGCAGTATTTT. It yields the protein CASSLRESGRRADTQYF.

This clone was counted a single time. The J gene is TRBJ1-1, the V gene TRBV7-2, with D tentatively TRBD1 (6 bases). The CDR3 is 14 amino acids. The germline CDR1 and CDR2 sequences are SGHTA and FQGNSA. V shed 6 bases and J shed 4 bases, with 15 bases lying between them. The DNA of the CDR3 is TGTGCCAGCAGGGCCCGGGGGGCGAGCACTGAAGCTTTCTTT. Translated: CASRARGASTEAFF.

CDR3 region: CASSTKTGYNSPLHF. In nucleotides, the CDR3 is TGTGCCAGCAGCACCAAGACAGGGTACAATTCACCCCTCCACTTT. V usage is TRBV7-2 and J usage is TRBJ1-6; 7 nucleotides align to TRBD1. Germline-derived CDR1 and CDR2 are SGHTA and FQGNSA. The CDR3 totals 15 residues. V lost 5 bases and J lost 7; bases outside the gene matches: 8.

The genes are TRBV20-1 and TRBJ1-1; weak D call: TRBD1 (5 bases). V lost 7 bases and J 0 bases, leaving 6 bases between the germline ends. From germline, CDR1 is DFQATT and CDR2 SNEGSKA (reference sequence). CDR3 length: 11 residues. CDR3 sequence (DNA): TGCAGTGTGGGGCTGAACACTGAAGCTTTCTTT. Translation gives CSVGLNTEAFF.

The CDR3 region is CASSLPSGGSDTQYF. DNA of the CDR3: TGTGCCAGCAGCTTACCTAGCGGGGGCTCAGATACGCAGTATTTT. The rearrangement uses TRBV5-5 and TRBJ2-3; 10 nucleotides line up with TRBD2. Germline V CDR1 and CDR2: SGHKS, YYEKEE (reference sequence). V dropped 2 bases and J dropped 4; count of bases not matched to a gene: 4. This CDR3 has 15 residues.

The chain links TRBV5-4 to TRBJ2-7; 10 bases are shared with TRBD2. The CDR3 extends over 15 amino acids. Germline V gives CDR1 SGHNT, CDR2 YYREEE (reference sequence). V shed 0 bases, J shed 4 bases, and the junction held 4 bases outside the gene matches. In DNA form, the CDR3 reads TGTGCCAGCAGCTTGGGGTTTAGCGGGGGGTACGAGCAGTACTTC. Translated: CASSLGFSGGYEQYF.

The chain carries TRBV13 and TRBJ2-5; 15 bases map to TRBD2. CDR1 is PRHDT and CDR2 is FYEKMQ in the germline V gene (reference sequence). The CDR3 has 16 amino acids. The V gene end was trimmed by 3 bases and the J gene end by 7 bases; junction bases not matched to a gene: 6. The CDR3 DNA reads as TGTGCCAGCAGCTTCGGACTAGCGGGGGGGCAGGGGACCCAGTACTTC. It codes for CASSFGLAGGQGTQYF.

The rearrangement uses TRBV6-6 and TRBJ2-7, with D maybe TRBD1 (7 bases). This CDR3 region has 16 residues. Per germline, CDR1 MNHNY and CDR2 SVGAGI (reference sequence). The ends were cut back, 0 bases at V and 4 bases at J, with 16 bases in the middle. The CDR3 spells CASSYSGVRGEYEQYF. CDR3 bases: TGTGCCAGCAGTTACTCCGGGGTCAGGGGGGAATACGAGCAGTACTTC.